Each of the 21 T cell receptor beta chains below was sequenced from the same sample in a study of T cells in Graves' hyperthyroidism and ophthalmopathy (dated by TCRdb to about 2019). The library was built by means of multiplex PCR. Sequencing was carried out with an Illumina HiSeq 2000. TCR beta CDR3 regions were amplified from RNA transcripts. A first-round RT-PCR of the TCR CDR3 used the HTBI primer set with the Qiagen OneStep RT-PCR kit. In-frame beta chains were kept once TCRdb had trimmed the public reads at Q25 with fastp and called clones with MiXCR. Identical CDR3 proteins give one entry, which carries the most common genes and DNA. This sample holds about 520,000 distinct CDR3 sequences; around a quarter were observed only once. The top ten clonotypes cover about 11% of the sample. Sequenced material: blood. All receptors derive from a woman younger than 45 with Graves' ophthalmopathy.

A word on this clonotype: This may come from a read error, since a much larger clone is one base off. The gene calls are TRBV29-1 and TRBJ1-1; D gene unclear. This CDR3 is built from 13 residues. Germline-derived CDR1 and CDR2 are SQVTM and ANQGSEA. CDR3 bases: TGCAGCGTTGAAGCGGTAATGAACACTGAAGCTTGCTTT. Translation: CSVEAVMNTEACF.

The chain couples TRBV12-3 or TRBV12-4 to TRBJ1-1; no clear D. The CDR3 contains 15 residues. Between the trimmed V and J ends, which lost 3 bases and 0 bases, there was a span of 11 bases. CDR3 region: CASSFSGMLNTEAFF. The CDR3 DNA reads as TGTGCCAGCAGTTTTTCGGGCATGCTGAACACTGAAGCTTTCTTT.

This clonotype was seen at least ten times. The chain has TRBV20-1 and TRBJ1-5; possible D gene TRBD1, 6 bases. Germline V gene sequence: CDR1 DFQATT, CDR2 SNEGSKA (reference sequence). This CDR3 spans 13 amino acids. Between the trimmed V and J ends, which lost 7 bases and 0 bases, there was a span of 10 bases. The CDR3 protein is CSVRRGSNQPQHF. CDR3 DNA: TGCAGTGTTCGCAGGGGTAGCAATCAGCCCCAGCATTTT.

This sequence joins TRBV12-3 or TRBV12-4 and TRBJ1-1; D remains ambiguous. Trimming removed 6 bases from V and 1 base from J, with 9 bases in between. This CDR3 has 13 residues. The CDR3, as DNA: TGTGCCAGCAGCCGGATAGAGAACACTGAAGCTTTCTTT. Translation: CASSRIENTEAFF.

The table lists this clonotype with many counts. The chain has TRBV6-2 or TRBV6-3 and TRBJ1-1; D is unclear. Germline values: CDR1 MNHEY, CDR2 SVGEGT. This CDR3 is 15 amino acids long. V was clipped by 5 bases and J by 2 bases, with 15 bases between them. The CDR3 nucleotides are TGTGCCAGCAGTCCATCTCTACTGAGAAACACTGAAGCTTTCTTT. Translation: CASSPSLLRNTEAFF.

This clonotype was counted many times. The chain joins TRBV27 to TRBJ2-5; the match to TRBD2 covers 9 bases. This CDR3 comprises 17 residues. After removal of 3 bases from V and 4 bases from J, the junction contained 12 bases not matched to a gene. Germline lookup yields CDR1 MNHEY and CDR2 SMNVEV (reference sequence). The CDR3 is CASSFAVSGGVPETQYF. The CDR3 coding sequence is TGTGCCAGCAGTTTTGCAGTTAGCGGGGGTGTACCAGAGACCCAGTACTTC.

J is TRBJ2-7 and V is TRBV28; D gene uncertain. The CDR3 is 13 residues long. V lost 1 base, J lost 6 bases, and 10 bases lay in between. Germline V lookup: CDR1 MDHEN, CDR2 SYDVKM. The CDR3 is CASSLFSEGEQYF. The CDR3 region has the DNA TGTGCCAGCAGTTTATTCTCGGAAGGCGAGCAGTACTTC.

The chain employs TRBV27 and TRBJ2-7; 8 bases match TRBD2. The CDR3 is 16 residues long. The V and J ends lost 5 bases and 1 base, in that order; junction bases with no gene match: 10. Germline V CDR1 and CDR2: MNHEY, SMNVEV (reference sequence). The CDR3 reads CASSESMLAGSYEQYF. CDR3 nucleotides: TGTGCCAGCAGTGAATCCATGTTAGCGGGATCCTACGAGCAGTACTTC.

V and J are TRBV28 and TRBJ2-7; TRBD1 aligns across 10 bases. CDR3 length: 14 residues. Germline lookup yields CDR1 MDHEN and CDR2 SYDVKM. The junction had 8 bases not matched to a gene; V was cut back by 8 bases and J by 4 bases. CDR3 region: CASAWGTGVYEQYF. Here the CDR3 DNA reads TGTGCCAGCGCTTGGGGGACAGGGGTTTACGAGCAGTACTTC. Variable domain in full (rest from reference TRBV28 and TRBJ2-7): DVKVTQSSRYLVKRTGEKVFLECVQDMDHENMFWYRQDPGLGLRLIYFSYDVKMKEKGDIPEGYSVSREKKERFSLILESASTNQTSMYLCASAWGTGVYEQYFGPGTRLTVT.

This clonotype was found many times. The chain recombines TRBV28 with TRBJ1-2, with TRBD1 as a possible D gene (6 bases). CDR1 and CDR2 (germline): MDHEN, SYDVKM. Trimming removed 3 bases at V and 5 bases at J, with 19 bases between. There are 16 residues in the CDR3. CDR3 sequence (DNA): TGTGCCAGCAGTTTCGGAACAAGATGGACAGCTTATGGCTACACCTTC. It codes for CASSFGTRWTAYGYTF.

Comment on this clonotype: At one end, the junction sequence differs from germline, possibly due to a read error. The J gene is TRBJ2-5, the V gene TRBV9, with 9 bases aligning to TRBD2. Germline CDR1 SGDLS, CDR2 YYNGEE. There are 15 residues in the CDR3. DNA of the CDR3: TGTGCCCGCAGCGTAGGCGGGGGGGCCTTAGAGACCCAGTACTTC. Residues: CARSVGGGALETQYF.

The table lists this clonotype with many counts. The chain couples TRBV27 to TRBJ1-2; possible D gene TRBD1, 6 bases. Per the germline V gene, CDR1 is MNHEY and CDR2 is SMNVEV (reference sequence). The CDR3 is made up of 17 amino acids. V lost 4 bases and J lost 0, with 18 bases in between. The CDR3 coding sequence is TGTGCCAGCAGTTCACACCTCGCCAGGGGCGCTAACTATGGCTACACCTTC. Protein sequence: CASSSHLARGANYGYTF.

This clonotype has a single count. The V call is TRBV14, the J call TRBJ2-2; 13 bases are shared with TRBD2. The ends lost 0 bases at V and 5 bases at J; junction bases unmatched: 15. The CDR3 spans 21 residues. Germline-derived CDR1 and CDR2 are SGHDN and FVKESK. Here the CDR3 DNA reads TGTGCCAGCAGCCAAGATCGTCCTTATTGGACTAGCGGGAGAATAACCGGGGAGCTGTTTTTT. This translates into CASSQDRPYWTSGRITGELFF.

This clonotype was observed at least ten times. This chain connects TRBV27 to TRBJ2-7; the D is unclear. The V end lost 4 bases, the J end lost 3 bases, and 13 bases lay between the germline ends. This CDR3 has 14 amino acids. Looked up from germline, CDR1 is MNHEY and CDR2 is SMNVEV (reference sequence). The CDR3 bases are TGTGCCAGCAGTTATGGAATACCGGACTACGAGCAGTACTTC. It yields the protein CASSYGIPDYEQYF.

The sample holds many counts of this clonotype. The CDR3 is CASSSRGGRTEAFF. CDR3 bases: TGTGCCAGCAGTTCCAGGGGGGGGCGCACTGAAGCTTTCTTT. The J gene is TRBJ1-1, the V gene TRBV12-3 or TRBV12-4; TRBD1 agrees at 7 bases. The CDR3 loop spans 14 amino acids. V was pared by 4 bases and J by 4 bases, with 6 bases of the junction left unmatched.

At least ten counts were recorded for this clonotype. CDR3 in DNA: TGTGCCAGCAGTTACTCGACAGGGATGGAGACCCAGTACTTC. This translates into CASSYSTGMETQYF. The chain uses TRBV6-5 and TRBJ2-5, with 7 bases matching TRBD1. V shed 0 bases, J shed 5 bases, and the junction held 3 bases outside the gene matches. This CDR3 has 14 amino acids. Germline-derived CDR1 and CDR2 are MNHEY and SVGAGI.

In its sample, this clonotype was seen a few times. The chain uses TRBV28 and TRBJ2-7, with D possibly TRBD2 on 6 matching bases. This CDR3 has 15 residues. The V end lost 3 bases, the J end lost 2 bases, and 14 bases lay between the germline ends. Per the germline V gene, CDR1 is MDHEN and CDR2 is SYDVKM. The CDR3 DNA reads TGTGCCAGCAGTTTCCGGGCTAGCGTAACCTACGAGCAGTACTTC. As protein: CASSFRASVTYEQYF.

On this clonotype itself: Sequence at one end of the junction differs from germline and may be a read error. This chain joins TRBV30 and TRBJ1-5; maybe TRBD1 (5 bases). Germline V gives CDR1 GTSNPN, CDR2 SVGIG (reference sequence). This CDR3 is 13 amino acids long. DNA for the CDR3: TGTACCTGGAGTGTCCAGGGTAGGCAGCCCCAGCATTTT. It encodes CTWSVQGRQPQHF.

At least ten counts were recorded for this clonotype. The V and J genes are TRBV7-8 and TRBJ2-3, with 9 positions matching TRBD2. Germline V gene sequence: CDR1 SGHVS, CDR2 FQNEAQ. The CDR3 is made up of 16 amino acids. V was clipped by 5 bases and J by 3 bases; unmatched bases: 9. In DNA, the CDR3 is TGTGCCAGCAGCATAGGGACTAGCTTACGAACAGATACGCAGTATTTT. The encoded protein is CASSIGTSLRTDTQYF.

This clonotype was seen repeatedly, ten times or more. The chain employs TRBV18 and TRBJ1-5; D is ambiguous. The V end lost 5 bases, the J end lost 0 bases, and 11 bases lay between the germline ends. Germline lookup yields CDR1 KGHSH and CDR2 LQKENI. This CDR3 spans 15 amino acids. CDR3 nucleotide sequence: TGTGCCAGCTCAGTGGGATTCAATAGCAATCAGCCCCAGCATTTT. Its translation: CASSVGFNSNQPQHF.

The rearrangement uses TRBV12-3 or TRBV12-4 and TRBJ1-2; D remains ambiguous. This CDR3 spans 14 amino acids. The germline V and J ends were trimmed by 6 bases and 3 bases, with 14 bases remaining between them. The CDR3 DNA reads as TGTGCCAGCAGCCTTCGATCCACCGACTATGGCTACACCTTC. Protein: CASSLRSTDYGYTF.